This T cell receptor beta chain is from a study of T cell repertoires in cytomegalovirus infection. Study-level information: Researchers turned to recently identified HLA-C-restricted CMV epitopes as well as well-studied HLA-B-restricted ones. It was the public TCR beta signatures that indicated both CMV infection and matching HLA type.

TCRdb reprocessed the reads with MiXCR, giving one entry per CDR3 protein. This table holds about half a million distinct CDR3 sequences, roughly a third found once. General observations from the study: Cumulative public TCR beta family frequency identified CMV carriers with the relevant HLA. Clonotype analysis showed dominance of the ex vivo response by HLA-C-restricted CMV-specific TCR beta clonotypes.

Germline V CDR1 and CDR2: MDHEN, SYDVKM. The CDR3 sequence is 12 residues long. V was shortened by 4 bases and J by 10 bases, with 11 bases between the two germline ends. With regard to this clonotype: No antigen is known for it.

Sequenced material: cultured PBMCs, taken from culture after CMV antigen stimulation. This sequence joins TRBV28 and TRBJ2-1; D unclear. The origin of this receptor is a human donor in good health (CMV status not recorded). Some clones in this sample may be carry-over from other donors' samples. CDR3 in amino acids: CASSSRKWEQFF. The CDR3 coding sequence is TGTGCCAGCAGTTCTCGGAAGTGGGAGCAGTTCTTC.